These 28 T cell receptor beta chains originate from one sample sequenced in a study of blood T cell repertoires in COVID-19. Assay used: immunoSEQ multiplex PCR; TCRdb lists only in-frame clones, some missing. The sample has 150,000 to 200,000 clones; 85% are singletons. The material sequenced was peripheral blood. The receptors were gathered from a human donor with acute or convalescent COVID-19. The donor label of this sample is uncertain.

The genes are TRBV11-2 and TRBJ1-6; D is possibly TRBD1 (6 bases). In germline, CDR1 is SGHAT, CDR2 FQNNGV. V gave up 5 bases and J gave up 9 bases, with 17 bases separating them. The CDR3 runs to 15 residues. CDR3 in DNA: TGTGCCAGCAGCCCGAGGACAGATCTTCGTTCACCCCTCCACTTT. This translates into CASSPRTDLRSPLHF.

The V gene is TRBV28, the J gene TRBJ2-7, with TRBD1 as a possible D gene (5 bases). The V gene lost 3 bases and the J gene lost 2 bases, with 8 bases spanning the gap. The CDR3 runs 13 residues. The germline V gene has CDR1 MDHEN and CDR2 SYDVKM. As DNA, the CDR3 is TGTGCCAGCAGTTTGGGCAGGGCCTACGAGCAGTACTTC. It translates to CASSLGRAYEQYF.

The V gene is TRBV7-8, the J gene TRBJ1-5; the match to TRBD1 covers 7 bases. Germline CDR1 reads SGHVS; CDR2 reads FQNEAQ. The CDR3 loop spans 14 amino acids. V dropped 4 bases and J dropped 7; count of bases not matched to a gene: 7. The DNA of the CDR3 is TGTGCCAGCAGCTACAGGGGAGTAGGGCAGCCCCAGCATTTT. Amino acid sequence: CASSYRGVGQPQHF.

The chain joins TRBV3-1 (or the pseudogene TRBV3-2) to TRBJ2-3; 11 bases are shared with TRBD1. The CDR3 loop spans 16 amino acids. Germline values: CDR1 LGHDT, CDR2 YNNKEL (reference sequence). V shed 3 bases and J 4 bases; nucleotides not matched to a gene: 6. Here the CDR3 DNA reads TGTGCCAGCAGCCAGAGGACAGGGGGCGCATCAGATACGCAGTATTTT. It codes for CASSQRTGGASDTQYF.

This clone came up many times. In the same sample, other DNA sequences code for this CDR3. The chain employs TRBV6-5 and TRBJ1-1, with 8 bases that match TRBD1. Germline V gene lookup returns CDR1 MNHEY and CDR2 SVGAGI. With 0 bases clipped from V and 3 bases from J, the junction kept 3 bases outside the gene matches. CDR3 size: 15 residues. DNA for the CDR3: TGTGCCAGCAGTTACTCCAACAGGGGGGACACTGAAGCTTTCTTT. As protein: CASSYSNRGDTEAFF.

The CDR3 loop reads CASPKPGQGSVGELFF. DNA of the CDR3: TGTGCCAGCCCAAAACCGGGACAGGGGTCAGTCGGGGAGCTGTTTTTT. V gene TRBV11-2 combines with J gene TRBJ2-2, with TRBD1 identical over 10 bases. Germline-derived CDR1 and CDR2 are SGHAT and FQNNGV. This CDR3 contains 16 residues. Trimming at V came to 8 bases and at J to 7 bases, leaving 13 bases not matched to a gene.

This rearrangement joins TRBV7-8 to TRBJ2-3; no reliable D call. The V end was cut by 0 bases, the J end by 2 bases, with 15 bases between. Germline V lookup: CDR1 SGHVS, CDR2 FQNEAQ. The CDR3 is 17 residues long. Here the CDR3 DNA reads TGTGCCAGCAGCTTAGCGTCCACTCCTCTAAACACAGATACGCAGTATTTT. Amino acid sequence: CASSLASTPLNTDTQYF. Drawing the rest from reference TRBV7-8 and TRBJ2-3, the complete variable domain is GAGVSQSPRYKVAKRGQDVALRCDPISGHVSLFWYQQALGQGPEFLTYFQNEAQLDKSGLPSDRFFAERPEGSVSTLKIQRTQQEDSAVYLCASSLASTPLNTDTQYFGPGTRLTVL.

This chain uses TRBV30 with TRBJ1-4; D not certain. The V gene lost 2 bases and the J gene lost 4 bases, with 11 bases spanning the gap. CDR1 and CDR2 from the germline V gene are GTSNPN and SVGIG (reference sequence). The CDR3 runs to 14 residues. CDR3 sequence reads: CAWSPGGGNEKLFF. The DNA of the CDR3 is TGTGCCTGGAGTCCAGGAGGAGGTAATGAAAAACTGTTTTTT.

This clone appeared a single time. The chain joins TRBV7-2 to TRBJ2-7, with 11 bases matching TRBD2. Trimming at V came to 4 bases and at J to 0 bases, leaving 2 bases not matched to a gene. The V gene's germline CDR1 is SGHTA and CDR2 FQGNSA. This CDR3 region has 15 residues. CDR3 in DNA: TGTGCCAGCAGCTACCTAGCGGGGGGCTCCTACGAGCAGTACTTC. Residues: CASSYLAGGSYEQYF. Full variable domain (outside the CDR3, taken from reference TRBV7-2 and TRBJ2-7): GAGVSQSPSNKVTEKGKDVELRCDPISGHTALYWYRQSLGQGLEFLIYFQGNSAPDKSGLPSDRFSAERTGGSVSTLTIQRTQQEDSAVYLCASSYLAGGSYEQYFGPGTRLTVT.

The chain couples TRBV5-4 to TRBJ1-1; possible D gene TRBD1, 6 bases. The CDR3 totals 15 residues. Trimming cost V 1 base and J 0 bases, with 10 bases left between them. Germline-derived CDR1 and CDR2 are SGHNT and YYREEE (reference sequence). The CDR3 nucleotides read TGTGCCAGCAGCTTGACAGGGCTAATGAACACTGAAGCTTTCTTT. Its protein product is CASSLTGLMNTEAFF.

This chain joins TRBV7-2 and TRBJ1-1; 10 bases line up with TRBD1. The CDR3 consists of 14 residues. CDR1 SGHTA and CDR2 FQGNSA come from the germline V gene. J gave up 5 bases and V 5 bases, and 5 bases lay outside the gene matches. The CDR3 here is CASSPDRGFTEAFF. Here the CDR3 DNA reads TGTGCCAGCAGCCCGGACAGGGGGTTTACTGAAGCTTTCTTT.

V and J are TRBV2 and TRBJ1-6; 10 bases agree with TRBD1. The CDR3 totals 13 residues. J gave up 10 bases and V 5 bases, and 2 bases lay outside the gene matches. The germline gives CDR1 SNHLY, CDR2 FYNNEI. CDR3 protein: CASSRTGGSPLHF. The CDR3 DNA reads TGTGCCAGCAGTCGGACAGGGGGATCACCCCTCCACTTT.

The chain carries TRBV11-2 and TRBJ1-2, with TRBD1 identical over 10 bases. The CDR3 spans 14 residues. Germline V gene lookup returns CDR1 SGHAT and CDR2 FQNNGV. Trimming cost V 5 bases and J 6 bases; bases outside gene matches: 6. CDR3 in amino acids: CASSPRQGAHGYTF. For the CDR3, the DNA is TGTGCCAGCAGCCCCAGACAGGGGGCACATGGCTACACCTTC.

This clone was recorded only once. CDR3 region: CASSEGTPPYEQYF. Written as DNA, the CDR3 is TGTGCCAGCAGTGAAGGGACTCCCCCCTACGAGCAGTACTTC. The chain couples TRBV2 to TRBJ2-7; tentatively, D is TRBD2 (5 bases). The CDR3 has 14 residues. V was trimmed by 1 base and J by 2 bases, leaving 9 bases between them. CDR1 is SNHLY and CDR2 is FYNNEI in the germline V gene.

This chain uses TRBV18 with TRBJ2-1; D possibly corresponds to TRBD1 (5 bases). The CDR3 extends over 15 amino acids. Germline V gene lookup returns CDR1 KGHSH and CDR2 LQKENI. Trimming stripped 2 bases from V and 7 bases from J, with 15 bases between. The CDR3: CASSPRGSRANEQFF. In DNA, the CDR3 is TGTGCCAGCTCACCAAGGGGCTCTCGAGCGAATGAGCAGTTCTTC.

The V gene is TRBV7-2, the J gene TRBJ2-7; D may be TRBD2 (7 bases). Germline assignment: CDR1 SGHTA and CDR2 FQGNSA. V was pared by 5 bases and J by 1 base, with 18 bases between. The length of the CDR3 is 16 residues. Written as DNA, the CDR3 is TGTGCCAGCAGCCAGAAGGGCGGGGGCCTTTCCTACGAGCAGTACTTC. As protein: CASSQKGGGLSYEQYF.

The chain uses TRBV10-1 and TRBJ2-3; D remains ambiguous. The germline V gene encodes CDR1 WNHNN and CDR2 SYGVQD (reference sequence). Trimming shortened V by 0 bases and J by 0 bases, and 7 bases separated the two germline ends. The CDR3 covers 15 residues. As DNA, the CDR3 is TGCGCCAGCAGTGAGTCGACAACTAGCACAGATACGCAGTATTTT. Protein: CASSESTTSTDTQYF.

V is TRBV9 and J is TRBJ2-5, with 9 positions matching TRBD1. CDR1 and CDR2 from the germline V gene are SGDLS and YYNGEE. With V trimmed by 0 bases and J by 6 bases, 6 bases remained unmatched. The CDR3 has 15 residues. DNA for the CDR3: TGTGCCAGCAGCGTAGCCCCCGGGACAGGGAAGACCCAGTACTTC. Protein sequence: CASSVAPGTGKTQYF.

This chain links TRBV6-5 with TRBJ1-3, with 8 bases aligning to TRBD1. Germline V gene data show CDR1 as MNHEY and CDR2 as SVGAGI. V shed 4 bases and J 0 bases; nucleotides not matched to a gene: 2. The CDR3 runs 15 residues. The DNA of the CDR3 is TGTGCCAGCAGTTCCAGGGGGCTCTCTGGAAACACCATATATTTT. Its translation is CASSSRGLSGNTIYF.

CDR3 nucleotides: TGTGCCAGCAGCTTAGAAGGCCTTAGCGGGAGATACAATGAGCAGTTCTTC. Amino acids: CASSLEGLSGRYNEQFF. J is TRBJ2-1 and V is TRBV11-2, with 9 bases that match TRBD2. Trimming took 0 bases from V and 4 from J; bases not matched to a gene: 7. The CDR3 runs 17 residues. Per germline, CDR1 SGHAT and CDR2 FQNNGV.

This clone occurred a few times. This sequence joins TRBV11-3 and TRBJ2-2; possible D gene TRBD2, 5 bases. V was trimmed by 6 bases and J by 2 bases, leaving 19 bases between them. This CDR3 comprises 17 residues. Looked up from germline, CDR1 is SGHNT and CDR2 is YENEEA. The CDR3 loop is CASSPGRWEPNTGELFF. The CDR3 region has the DNA TGTGCCAGCAGTCCGGGTCGGTGGGAGCCCAACACCGGGGAGCTGTTTTTT.

The chain couples TRBV6-5 to TRBJ2-5; TRBD1 matches 8 bases. The CDR3 consists of 14 residues. Trimming removed 6 bases from V and 1 base from J; junction bases left unmatched: 4. Germline values: CDR1 MNHEY, CDR2 SVGAGI. The CDR3 region is CASRRTGTQETQYF. The CDR3 region has the DNA TGTGCCAGCAGAAGGACAGGGACCCAAGAGACCCAGTACTTC.

This chain uses TRBV9 with TRBJ2-1; D not resolved. Germline lookup yields CDR1 SGDLS and CDR2 YYNGEE. The CDR3 has 15 residues. V was shortened by 1 base and J by 8 bases, with 16 bases between the two germline ends. The CDR3 DNA is TGTGCCAGCAGCGTAAGATATTTACCCGAGGATGAGCAGTTCTTC. Amino acid sequence: CASSVRYLPEDEQFF.

The rearrangement links TRBV18 to TRBJ2-4, with 11 bases identical to TRBD1. Germline V lookup: CDR1 KGHSH, CDR2 LQKENI. Trimming cost V 4 bases and J 8 bases; bases outside gene matches: 16. This CDR3 is built from 18 residues. The CDR3, as DNA: TGTGCCAGCTCACGTTCCGGGACAGGGGGACAGGGAAGGGACATTCAGTACTTC. Encoded protein: CASSRSGTGGQGRDIQYF.

This chain joins TRBV5-1 and TRBJ2-3; 13 bases map to TRBD2. The CDR3 is 18 amino acids. Germline lookup yields CDR1 SGHRS and CDR2 YFSETQ. V was pared by 3 bases and J by 0 bases, with 7 bases of the junction left unmatched. The CDR3 DNA is TGCGCCAGCAGCTCTAGGGGACTAGCGGGGAAGAGCACAGATACGCAGTATTTT. It is translated as CASSSRGLAGKSTDTQYF. The full variable domain, rest sourced from reference TRBV5-1 and TRBJ2-3, is KAGVTQTPRYLIKTRGQQVTLSCSPISGHRSVSWYQQTPGQGLQFLFEYFSETQRNKGNFPGRFSGRQFSNSRSEMNVSTLELGDSALYLCASSSRGLAGKSTDTQYFGPGTRLTVL.

This clone was seen once. CDR3 sequence: CASRTGQPNSPLHF. CDR3 nucleotide sequence: TGTGCCAGTAGGACGGGACAGCCCAATTCACCCCTCCACTTT. The rearrangement links TRBV19 to TRBJ1-6, with 7 nucleotides matching TRBD1. The length of the CDR3 is 14 residues. V was pared by 6 bases and J by 7 bases, with 6 bases of the junction left unmatched. Germline CDR1 and CDR2: LNHDA and SQIVND (reference sequence).

The chain couples TRBV7-2 to TRBJ2-1; TRBD2 might be the D (6 bases). Trimming shortened V by 2 bases and J by 9 bases, and 17 bases separated the two germline ends. This CDR3 has 15 amino acids. CDR1 and CDR2 from the germline V gene are SGHTA and FQGNSA. The CDR3 sequence: CASSLSAGRDFEQFF. The CDR3 coding sequence is TGTGCCAGCAGCTTATCTGCCGGTCGGGACTTTGAGCAGTTCTTC.

This clone was recorded a few times. The genes are TRBV18 and TRBJ2-7; no reliable D call. The CDR3 totals 13 residues. Trimming removed 5 bases at V and 6 bases at J, with 14 bases between. Germline V lookup: CDR1 KGHSH, CDR2 LQKENI. The CDR3 loop reads CASSSTHAREQYF. Written as DNA, the CDR3 is TGTGCCAGCTCATCGACTCATGCTCGCGAGCAGTACTTC.